This T cell receptor (beta chain) was captured in a study of beta chain features in type 1 diabetes. This clone turned up a few times. The investigators reverse transcribed all of the isolated RNA, so they sequenced expressed TCRB transcripts. Sequenced by immunoSEQ multiplex PCR; TCRdb stores in-frame clones only, minus some. The sample lists about 620,000 clones, roughly a sixth seen once, with approximately 0.099% in the top ten. The CDR3 runs to 14 residues. Germline-derived CDR1 and CDR2 are SEHNR and FQNEAQ (reference sequence). The ends were cut back, 5 bases at V and 2 bases at J, with 13 bases in the middle.

The chain recombines TRBV7-9 with TRBJ2-7, with a possible D match to TRBD1 (6 bases). Specimen: naive CD4+ T cells from blood. The clonotype originates from a man between 18 and 35 years old in good health. The chain's CDR3 is CASSPPGHPYEQYF. In nucleotides, the CDR3 is TGTGCCAGCAGCCCGCCGGGACACCCCTACGAGCAGTACTTC.